The source of this T cell receptor beta chain is a study of human T cells and chemical hapten exposure. Across the study: Small pooled library volume differences chiefly drove per-sample TCR yield variation.

Unique molecular identifiers were attached to individual cDNA molecules during library preparation. TCRdb itself ran the 5' RACE reads through MiXCR, one entry per CDR3 protein. The sample shows 110,000 or so distinct CDR3 sequences, around a fifth of them seen only once. This clonotype has more than one count but fewer than ten. Germline CDR1 is MNHEY and CDR2 is SVGAGI. The CDR3 contains 15 residues. V dropped 6 bases and J dropped 3 bases, with 15 bases sitting between them. From whole blood left unfractionated, total RNA was extracted. The receptor comes from a human donor in good health. This sequence joins TRBV6-5 and TRBJ2-1, with D perhaps TRBD1 or TRBD2 (5 bases each). CDR3 nucleotides: TGTGCCAGCAGACCCTCCGGGACCTACTACAATGAGCAGTTCTTC. Protein sequence: CASRPSGTYYNEQFF.